The 29 T cell receptor beta chains below were found in one sample sequenced in a study of shared clonotypes between healthy human individuals. Assay used: immunoSEQ multiplex PCR; TCRdb lists only in-frame clones, some missing. Here the sample spans millions of clones, approximately 90% being singletons. Sequencing was done on a sample of naive CD4+ T cells sorted from blood. Subset reported: CD45RA+ positively selected. Every receptor here comes from a man aged 18 to 29 in good health.

The rearrangement uses TRBV9 and TRBJ2-4, with TRBD2 identical over 7 bases. Germline V gene lookup returns CDR1 SGDLS and CDR2 YYNGEE. The CDR3 totals 15 residues. V lost 0 bases, J lost 1 base, and 1 base stayed unmatched. This chain's CDR3 is CASSVEAGAKNIQYF. CDR3 DNA sequence: TGTGCCAGCAGCGTAGAAGCGGGGGCCAAAAACATTCAGTACTTC. Full variable domain (remainder filled in from reference TRBV9 and TRBJ2-4): DSGVTQTPKHLITATGQRVTLRCSPRSGDLSVYWYQQSLDQGLQFLIQYYNGEERAKGNILERFSAQQFPDLHSELNLSSLELGDSALYFCASSVEAGAKNIQYFGAGTRLSVL.

The V call is TRBV9, the J call TRBJ2-1, with 8 bases fitting TRBD2. Losses at the gene ends were 3 bases for V and 7 bases for J; bases not matched to a gene: 9. CDR1 and CDR2 (germline): SGDLS, YYNGEE. This CDR3 contains 15 residues. The CDR3 is CASSAGPGLENEQFF. The CDR3 coding sequence is TGTGCCAGCAGCGCCGGACCGGGACTAGAAAATGAGCAGTTCTTC.

The chain employs TRBV6-1 and TRBJ1-5; D remains unclear. Trimming took off 4 bases at V and 7 bases at J, with 14 bases between the two ends. Germline V gene sequence: CDR1 MNHNS, CDR2 SASEGT. This CDR3 comprises 14 residues. CDR3 bases: TGTGCCAGCAGTGTCCTCGGATTGGGCCAGCCCCAGCATTTT. Amino acid sequence: CASSVLGLGQPQHF.

The V gene is TRBV18, the J gene TRBJ2-3; 11 bases are shared with TRBD2. CDR3 size: 16 residues. Germline CDR1 is KGHSH and CDR2 is LQKENI. With V trimmed by 4 bases and J by 3 bases, 6 bases remained unmatched. The CDR3 here is CASSRSTSGSTDTQYF. The CDR3 nucleotides read TGTGCCAGCTCACGGAGTACTAGCGGGAGTACAGATACGCAGTATTTT.

This rearrangement joins TRBV5-6 to TRBJ2-5; 8 bases align to TRBD1. The junction had 16 bases not matched to a gene; V was cut back by 4 bases and J by 5 bases. The germline V gene encodes CDR1 SGHDT and CDR2 YYEEEE. This CDR3 is 17 amino acids long. The CDR3 nucleotides are TGTGCCAGCAGCCCCCAAGGGCAGGGGGCGCCTTTGGAGACCCAGTACTTC. Amino acid sequence: CASSPQGQGAPLETQYF.

The V gene is TRBV30, the J gene TRBJ2-3; no reliable D call. The germline V and J ends were trimmed by 2 bases and 1 base, with 10 bases remaining between them. Germline V CDR1 and CDR2: GTSNPN, SVGIG (reference sequence). The CDR3 covers 14 residues. The CDR3 region has the DNA TGTGCCTGGAGTTCCGCCTCGGGCACAGATACGCAGTATTTT. This gives the protein CAWSSASGTDTQYF.

The CDR3 DNA follows: TGTGCCAGCACCACCTTCGAGGGGGACTACAATGAGCAGTTCTTC. This codes for CASTTFEGDYNEQFF. V is TRBV28 and J is TRBJ2-1; a weak D match, TRBD1 (6 bases). The CDR3 runs to 15 residues. V shed 7 bases and J shed 3 bases, with 16 bases lying between them. CDR1 is MDHEN, CDR2 SYDVKM, per germline.

The V gene is TRBV28, the J gene TRBJ1-6; tentative D call: TRBD1 (5 bases). Trimming shortened V by 11 bases and J by 4 bases, and 12 bases separated the two germline ends. This CDR3 has 13 amino acids. Germline V lookup: CDR1 MDHEN, CDR2 SYDVKM. The CDR3: CASQEFYNSPLHF. DNA for the CDR3: TGTGCCTCACAGGAGTTTTATAATTCACCCCTCCACTTT.

The genes are TRBV15 and TRBJ1-4, with D possibly matching TRBD1 (6 bases). This CDR3 has 15 amino acids. Looked up from germline, CDR1 is LNHNV and CDR2 is YYDKDF (reference sequence). Trimming took off 1 base at V and 6 bases at J, with 12 bases between the two ends. CDR3 DNA: TGTGCCACCAGCAGAGCCGGGGGGCGAGATGAAAAACTGTTTTTT. Translated, it gives CATSRAGGRDEKLFF.

The V call is TRBV6-1, the J call TRBJ1-6, with D uncertain. Per the germline V gene, CDR1 is MNHNS and CDR2 is SASEGT. The CDR3 is made up of 13 amino acids. The V end was cut by 6 bases, the J end by 8 bases, with 11 bases between. The CDR3 coding sequence is TGTGCCAGCAGAGGTCTGGATGATTCACCCCTCCACTTT. Amino acid sequence: CASRGLDDSPLHF.

The CDR3 protein is CASSPTGGVNEQFF. CDR3 in DNA: TGTGCCAGCAGCCCAACGGGAGGGGTCAATGAGCAGTTCTTC. The chain is built from TRBV7-3 and TRBJ2-1; TRBD2 matches at 8 bases. Looked up from germline, CDR1 is SGHTA and CDR2 is FQGTGA. After removal of 5 bases from V and 6 bases from J, the junction contained 6 bases not matched to a gene. This CDR3 contains 14 residues.

The rearrangement uses TRBV6-4 and TRBJ2-7, with 7 positions matching TRBD1. The ends lost 8 bases at V and 4 bases at J; junction bases unmatched: 5. CDR3 length: 12 residues. CDR1 is MRHNA and CDR2 is SNTAGT in the germline V gene. This chain's CDR3 is CASGNRGYEQYF. CDR3 coding DNA: TGTGCCAGCGGTAACAGGGGTTACGAGCAGTACTTC.

This chain links TRBV11-2 with TRBJ1-5; D possibly corresponds to TRBD1 (6 bases). CDR1 is SGHAT, CDR2 FQNNGV, per germline. The ends were cut back, 3 bases at V and 7 bases at J, with 13 bases in the middle. The CDR3 is 14 residues long. CDR3: CASSFGQKGQPQHF. CDR3 nucleotide sequence: TGTGCCAGCAGCTTCGGACAGAAGGGACAGCCCCAGCATTTT. Full variable domain (outside the CDR3, taken from reference TRBV11-2 and TRBJ1-5): EAGVAQSPRYKIIEKRQSVAFWCNPISGHATLYWYQQILGQGPKLLIQFQNNGVVDDSQLPKDRFSAERLKGVDSTLKIQPAKLEDSAVYLCASSFGQKGQPQHFGDGTRLSIL.

The genes are TRBV6-5 and TRBJ1-3; possible D gene TRBD1, 5 bases. From germline, CDR1 is MNHEY and CDR2 SVGAGI. This CDR3 has 14 residues. With 2 bases removed from V and 3 bases from J, the gap between germline ends came to 8 bases. The CDR3 coding sequence is TGTGCCAGCAGTTACCTGGGGGGTGGAAACACCATATATTTT. This encodes CASSYLGGGNTIYF.

This clone was counted a single time. This chain joins TRBV18 and TRBJ1-3; D unclear. V lost 3 bases to trimming and J lost 0 bases, with 9 bases between them. The CDR3 sequence is 15 residues long. CDR1 is KGHSH, CDR2 LQKENI, per germline. CDR3 loop: CASSPFRSSGNTIYF. CDR3 sequence (DNA): TGTGCCAGCTCACCCTTTAGGAGCTCTGGAAACACCATATATTTT.

The J gene is TRBJ1-1, the V gene TRBV11-2; 7 bases match TRBD1. This CDR3 spans 15 amino acids. Germline assignment: CDR1 SGHAT and CDR2 FQNNGV. The junction had 7 bases not matched to a gene; V was cut back by 5 bases and J by 1 base. CDR3 bases: TGTGCCAGCAGCATGACAGGGCGAAAGAACACTGAAGCTTTCTTT. Protein sequence: CASSMTGRKNTEAFF.

V gene TRBV5-1 combines with J gene TRBJ1-6; 7 bases fit TRBD1. V trimming: 0 bases; J trimming: 10 bases; junction bases outside the gene matches: 7. This CDR3 has 15 residues. Germline-derived CDR1 and CDR2 are SGHRS and YFSETQ. The CDR3 DNA is TGCGCCAGCAGCTTGGCCACAGGGGTGAGCTCACCCCTCCACTTT. Translating it yields CASSLATGVSSPLHF.

The chain uses TRBV19 and TRBJ1-3; D gene ambiguous. V was clipped by 3 bases and J by 2 bases, with 5 bases between them. Looked up from germline, CDR1 is LNHDA and CDR2 is SQIVND (reference sequence). This CDR3 spans 13 amino acids. The CDR3 is CASSIGAGNTIYF. CDR3 DNA: TGTGCCAGTAGTATCGGAGCTGGAAACACCATATATTTT.

Comments on this clone: Other DNA sequences in this specimen translate into the identical CDR3. The V gene is TRBV6-5, the J gene TRBJ2-7; 9 nucleotides align to TRBD1. The CDR3 loop spans 15 amino acids. Per germline, CDR1 MNHEY and CDR2 SVGAGI. V dropped 0 bases and J dropped 6; count of bases not matched to a gene: 6. Here the CDR3 DNA reads TGTGCCAGCAGTTACTCGGGACAGGGCGTGTCCGAGCAGTACTTC. As protein: CASSYSGQGVSEQYF.

The chain joins TRBV9 to TRBJ1-3; 10 positions agree with TRBD1. The germline CDR1 and CDR2 sequences are SGDLS and YYNGEE. The CDR3 is 15 residues long. V gave up 3 bases and J gave up 4 bases; unmatched junction bases: 4. The CDR3 loop is CASSATGGVGNTIYF. The DNA for the CDR3 is TGTGCCAGCAGCGCGACAGGGGGCGTCGGAAACACCATATATTTT.

This clone has only one observation. The rearrangement joins TRBV11-2 to TRBJ2-3; 8 bases match TRBD2. Germline-derived CDR1 and CDR2 are SGHAT and FQNNGV. J gave up 1 base and V 3 bases, and 9 bases lay outside the gene matches. There are 17 residues in the CDR3. The CDR3 DNA reads TGTGCCAGCAGCTTCCAGAGACTAGCGAGAGGCACAGATACGCAGTATTTT. Translated: CASSFQRLARGTDTQYF.

This chain joins TRBV4-2 and TRBJ2-1; 7 nucleotides agree with TRBD1. The germline V gene has CDR1 LGHNA and CDR2 YNFKEQ. CDR3 length: 15 amino acids. V shed 1 base and J 6 bases; nucleotides not matched to a gene: 6. The DNA for the CDR3 is TGTGCCAGCAGCCAAGGGACAGGCGCCTTCAATGAGCAGTTCTTC. This codes for CASSQGTGAFNEQFF.

This clone was seen a single time. The chain has TRBV7-6 and TRBJ2-5; TRBD2 is a possible D gene (6 bases). CDR3 length equals 15 residues. The germline V gene has CDR1 SGHVS and CDR2 FNYEAQ. V was pared by 1 base and J by 5 bases, with 14 bases between. DNA for the CDR3: TGTGCCAGCAGCTTAGGTGGACTATTAGTGGAGACCCAGTACTTC. This translates into CASSLGGLLVETQYF.

The rearrangement links TRBV4-1 to TRBJ1-2, with 8 positions matching TRBD1. CDR1 MGHRA and CDR2 YSYEKL come from the germline V gene. V lost 1 base to trimming and J lost 4 bases; unmatched junction nucleotides: 5. The length of the CDR3 is 15 residues. The CDR3 loop is CASSQGQGSLYGYTF. CDR3 nucleotide sequence: TGCGCCAGCAGCCAAGGACAGGGGTCCCTCTATGGCTACACCTTC.

The chain joins TRBV7-9 to TRBJ2-7, with 7 bases identical to TRBD1. With V trimmed by 0 bases and J by 0 bases, 5 bases remained unmatched. The length of the CDR3 is 16 residues. Germline CDR1 SEHNR, CDR2 FQNEAQ (reference sequence). In DNA, the CDR3 is TGTGCCAGCAGCTTAGCGTTGGGACAGAGCTCCTACGAGCAGTACTTC. This encodes CASSLALGQSSYEQYF.

This clone has only one observation. The chain has TRBV18 and TRBJ2-4; possible D gene TRBD1, 5 bases. The germline V gene has CDR1 KGHSH and CDR2 LQKENI. V shed 3 bases and J shed 15 bases, with 15 bases lying between them. This CDR3 is built from 12 residues. Here the CDR3 reads CASSPRLGAPYF. CDR3 bases: TGTGCCAGCTCACCGAGGCTAGGGGCGCCGTACTTC.

This clone was seen just once. J is TRBJ2-3 and V is TRBV7-9; the D gene is possibly TRBD2 (5 bases). Germline V CDR1 and CDR2: SEHNR, FQNEAQ (reference sequence). V was cut by 5 bases and J by 10 bases, with 16 bases left in between. This CDR3 region has 13 residues. DNA of the CDR3: TGTGCCAGCAGCCGGATCGGGGAGTTGGCGCAGTATTTT. As protein: CASSRIGELAQYF.

J is TRBJ2-3 and V is TRBV9; either TRBD1 or TRBD2 may fit D (5 bases each). CDR1 and CDR2 from the germline V gene are SGDLS and YYNGEE. The CDR3 loop spans 16 amino acids. The V gene lost 0 bases and the J gene lost 0 bases, with 11 bases spanning the gap. CDR3 protein: CASSVVVGPSTDTQYF. DNA of the CDR3: TGTGCCAGCAGCGTAGTGGTGGGACCTAGCACAGATACGCAGTATTTT.

The V and J genes are TRBV28 and TRBJ1-1, with 7 nucleotides matching TRBD1. CDR3 length: 19 residues. CDR1 and CDR2 (germline): MDHEN, SYDVKM. Trimming removed 3 bases from V and 4 bases from J; junction bases left unmatched: 20. This CDR3 reads CASSFLSLQGGRGGTEAFF. The CDR3 bases are TGTGCCAGCAGTTTTCTCTCGCTCCAGGGGGGAAGGGGTGGCACTGAAGCTTTCTTT. Variable domain in full (rest from reference TRBV28 and TRBJ1-1): DVKVTQSSRYLVKRTGEKVFLECVQDMDHENMFWYRQDPGLGLRLIYFSYDVKMKEKGDIPEGYSVSREKKERFSLILESASTNQTSMYLCASSFLSLQGGRGGTEAFFGQGTRLTVV.